The present entry profiles one T cell receptor beta chain with its context. This specimen belongs to a study of early T cells in non-severe SARS-CoV-2 infection. TCRdb reprocessed the 5' RACE reads via MiXCR and lists one record per CDR3 protein. The sample lists about 40,000 distinct CDR3 sequences; 7.9% were seen once. Sequenced here: whole blood, sampled at baseline. The clonotype originates from an adult who was a healthcare worker with PCR-confirmed SARS-CoV-2 infection or an uninfected control (not recorded which).

CDR3 coding DNA: TGTGCCAGCAGTTTGAGGGGAAACCAAGAGACCCAGTACTTC. Encoded protein: CASSLRGNQETQYF. The rearrangement links TRBV28 to TRBJ2-5; D tentatively reads TRBD1 or TRBD2 (5 bases each). CDR3 length: 14 residues. The germline V gene has CDR1 MDHEN and CDR2 SYDVKM. Trimming left V 3 bases short and J 0 bases short, with 8 bases between.